The T cell receptor beta chain described here comes from a study of T cells in Graves' hyperthyroidism and ophthalmopathy. Overall study results and limits: In the analysis, a 13 V-J model separated ophthalmopathy from stable hyperthyroidism.

The CDR3 covers 14 residues. Trimming shortened V by 3 bases and J by 0 bases, and 9 bases separated the two germline ends. TCR beta CDR3 region amplification was performed from RNA transcripts. The study used the HTBI primer set for a first-round RT-PCR of the TCR CDR3. TCRdb analysed the multiplex PCR reads with MiXCR anew, one entry per CDR3 protein. Here the sample spans a few hundred thousand distinct CDR3 sequences, roughly 16% being singletons. This clonotype has at least ten counts. Its cognate antigen is unknown. The chain has TRBV12-3 or TRBV12-4 and TRBJ2-7; D is uncertain. What was sequenced was blood. The clonotype originates from a young woman with Graves' ophthalmopathy. CDR3 DNA sequence: TGTGCCAGCAGTTTCGGCTTTAGCTCCTACGAGCAGTACTTC. It is translated as CASSFGFSSYEQYF.